This TCR beta chain is drawn from a study of cytomegalovirus exposure and HLA in healthy donors. Germline V gene lookup returns CDR1 SGHTA and CDR2 FQGTGA. V was trimmed by 2 bases and J by 7 bases, leaving 21 bases between them. CDR3 size: 17 residues. PCR was performed using 60 Vbeta and 13 Jbeta primers. Repertoires were generated with immunoSEQ multiplex PCR, while TCRdb's copy carries only in-frame clones and drops some. The sample holds about 240,000 clones; over 70% are singletons and the top ten take under 8%. Study observations and caveats: Later analysis identified a missense DCLRE1C variant that was linked to TCR beta V- and J-gene trimming.

Details on this clone: Its antigen is not identified.

Sequencing used PBMCs. The TCR comes from a woman aged 55-69 years in good health and CMV-seropositive. This rearrangement joins TRBV7-3 to TRBJ2-1; the D gene is possibly TRBD1 (5 bases). As DNA, the CDR3 is TGTGCCAGCAGCTTAGTTGCAGGGAATGCCCCTGGAAATGAGCAGTTCTTC. Translation gives CASSLVAGNAPGNEQFF. Filled out from reference TRBV7-3 and TRBJ2-1, the complete variable domain reads GAGVSQTPSNKVTEKGKYVELRCDPISGHTALYWYRQSLGQGPEFLIYFQGTGAADDSGLPNDRFFAVRPEGSVSTLKIQRTERGDSAVYLCASSLVAGNAPGNEQFFGPGTRLTVL.